This T cell receptor beta chain was recorded in a study of T cells in Graves' hyperthyroidism and ophthalmopathy. RNA transcripts were the template for amplifying TCR beta CDR3 regions. The HTBI primer set drove a first-round RT-PCR of the TCR CDR3. One entry per CDR3 protein, called by TCRdb with MiXCR from the multiplex PCR reads. The sample includes about 610,000 distinct CDR3 sequences, about a sixth seen only once; the top ten take about 3.5%. Findings and caveats of the study: Also found in blood were most expanded thyroid clonotypes above 0.001. Ophthalmopathy prediction by the model preceded onset by a median approximately 6.9 months.

This clonotype was counted once. As yet, its antigen is unknown. Ophthalmopathy patients showed a Clinical Activity Score of at least 3, NOSPECS grade of at least 4 and duration under 3 months. Diagnosis relied on clinical symptoms, serum thyroxine and TRAb, thyroid ultrasound and orbital computed tomography. The trim removed 7 bases at V and 7 bases at J, leaving 9 bases unmatched. The CDR3 is 14 residues long. Looked up from germline, CDR1 is SGDLS and CDR2 is YYNGEE. The origin of this receptor is a woman aged 40 to 55 with Graves' ophthalmopathy. What was sequenced was blood. This chain uses TRBV9 with TRBJ2-1; 9 bases are shared with TRBD2. The CDR3 reads CASAYSGGPNEQFF. CDR3 nucleotide sequence: TGTGCCAGCGCCTATAGCGGGGGTCCTAATGAGCAGTTCTTC.